The 31 T cell receptor beta chains reported below all come from one sample, sequenced in a study of post-analysis software for immune sequencing data. Researchers reported that TCR beta cDNA libraries carried unique molecular identifiers. MiXCR, run by TCRdb on the PCR reads, gives a single entry per CDR3 protein. Of around 180,000 distinct CDR3 sequences in the sample, approximately 30% were seen once. Broader study findings: Patients carried a handful of TRBV segments more frequently than controls did, and TRBV5-6, TRBV5-1 and TRBV20-1 were among them.

No antigen has been assigned to these receptors. Sample: blood. The receptor source for this set is a girl aged 10-17 years with multiple sclerosis.

This clonotype was observed once. The rearrangement joins TRBV7-9 to TRBJ1-5, with TRBD1 identical over 8 bases. The CDR3 runs to 14 residues. Trimming removed 5 bases from V and 5 bases from J; junction bases left unmatched: 5. In germline, CDR1 is SEHNR, CDR2 FQNEAQ (reference sequence). The CDR3 DNA reads as TGTGCCAGCAGCCTGGGACAGGCTGATCAGCCCCAGCATTTT. Its protein product is CASSLGQADQPQHF.

This clonotype has at least ten counts. V gene TRBV7-3 combines with J gene TRBJ1-1; D gene uncertain. Germline-derived CDR1 and CDR2 are SGHTA and FQGTGA. The CDR3 is 13 residues long. The V end was cut by 2 bases, the J end by 1 base, with 5 bases between. CDR3 in amino acids: CASSLHQNTEAFF. CDR3 in DNA: TGTGCCAGCAGCTTACATCAGAACACTGAAGCTTTCTTT.

In DNA, the CDR3 is TGCGCCAGCACCCCTATATCTACAGGGAACACTGAAGCTTTCTTT. Protein: CASTPISTGNTEAFF. The chain joins TRBV5-1 to TRBJ1-1, with a weak D call TRBD1 (5 bases). The CDR3 consists of 15 residues. The ends were cut back, 6 bases at V and 1 base at J, with 16 bases in the middle. The germline V gene encodes CDR1 SGHRS and CDR2 YFSETQ. Drawing the rest from reference TRBV5-1 and TRBJ1-1, the complete variable domain is KAGVTQTPRYLIKTRGQQVTLSCSPISGHRSVSWYQQTPGQGLQFLFEYFSETQRNKGNFPGRFSGRQFSNSRSEMNVSTLELGDSALYLCASTPISTGNTEAFFGQGTRLTVV.

The rearrangement joins TRBV11-3 to TRBJ2-1; 7 nucleotides match TRBD2. CDR3 length: 16 amino acids. From germline, CDR1 is SGHNT and CDR2 YENEEA. Trimming removed 4 bases from V and 5 bases from J; junction bases left unmatched: 11. The CDR3 sequence: CASSSTSVRYNNEQFF. The DNA for the CDR3 is TGTGCCAGCAGCTCTACTAGCGTAAGATATAACAATGAGCAGTTCTTC.

This CDR3 reads CATSRAKNTEAFF. For the CDR3, the DNA is TGTGCCACCAGCAGGGCCAAGAACACTGAAGCTTTCTTT. The rearrangement links TRBV15 to TRBJ1-1; D not resolved. Per the germline V gene, CDR1 is LNHNV and CDR2 is YYDKDF (reference sequence). CDR3 size: 13 residues. Between the trimmed V and J ends, which lost 3 bases and 1 base, there was a span of 6 bases.

About this clonotype: A much more abundant neighbour one base away suggests this may be a read error. The V and J genes are TRBV12-3 or TRBV12-4 and TRBJ2-7; D may be TRBD2 (6 bases). The J call may not be correct, given that the DNA end is closer to TRBJ2-5. The CDR3 totals 16 residues. This CDR3 is CASSRLRDGVRETQYF. The CDR3 nucleotides read TGTGCCAGCAGTCGCCTGCGGGACGGGGTGCGGGAGACCCAGTACTTC.

The chain uses TRBV18 and TRBJ1-2; D is unclear. The germline CDR1 and CDR2 sequences are KGHSH and LQKENI. CDR3 size: 13 residues. Between the trimmed V and J ends, which lost 1 base and 5 bases, there was a span of 8 bases. The CDR3, as DNA: TGTGCCAGCTCACCACTAGGTCCGTATGGCTACACCTTC. This translates into CASSPLGPYGYTF. Variable domain in full (rest from reference TRBV18 and TRBJ1-2): NAGVMQNPRHLVRRRGQEARLRCSPMKGHSHVYWYRQLPEEGLKFMVYLQKENIIDESGMPKERFSAEFPKEGPSILRIQQVVRGDSAAYFCASSPLGPYGYTFGSGTRLTVV.

About this clonotype itself: Given a much more abundant clone one base away, this may be a read error. The rearrangement links TRBV11-2 to TRBJ2-5, with a weak D call TRBD1 (6 bases). The ends were cut back, 6 bases at V and 4 bases at J, with 15 bases in the middle. This CDR3 has 14 residues. The germline V gene encodes CDR1 SGHAT and CDR2 FQNNGV. The CDR3 protein is CASSRQAIRETQYF. The CDR3 DNA follows: TGTGCCAGCAGTCGACAGGCGATTAGAGAGACCCAGTACTTC.

This clonotype was detected ten times or more. The rearrangement joins TRBV13 to TRBJ1-2; a possible D gene is TRBD1 (5 bases). V lost 6 bases to trimming and J lost 7 bases, with 15 bases between them. Germline lookup yields CDR1 PRHDT and CDR2 FYEKMQ (reference sequence). The CDR3 covers 13 residues. In nucleotides, the CDR3 is TGTGCCAGCAGGGCCGTTGAAGGGGCTGGCTACACCTTC. Translated, it gives CASRAVEGAGYTF.

This clonotype was observed many times. The chain recombines TRBV12-3 or TRBV12-4 with TRBJ1-1, with D uncertain. Trimming took off 0 bases at V and 10 bases at J, with 12 bases between the two ends. CDR3 size: 13 residues. The CDR3 DNA reads as TGTGCCAGCAGTTTAGCGTTACAGCGGGGAGCTTTCTTT. Residues: CASSLALQRGAFF.

The chain couples TRBV20-1 to TRBJ2-1; 11 nucleotides line up with TRBD2. Germline CDR1 reads DFQATT; CDR2 reads SNEGSKA (reference sequence). The CDR3 spans 19 residues. Trimming at V came to 0 bases and at J to 1 base, leaving 11 bases not matched to a gene. The CDR3, as DNA: TGCAGTGCTAGAGACAAGACCGGGACTAGCGGAGTTTCCTACAATGAGCAGTTCTTC. Translated, it gives CSARDKTGTSGVSYNEQFF.

This clonotype came up many times. This chain joins TRBV12-5 and TRBJ2-1; TRBD1 aligns across 9 bases. Germline V gives CDR1 LGHNT, CDR2 FRNRAP. The CDR3 contains 15 residues. After removal of 6 bases from V and 2 bases from J, the junction contained 5 bases not matched to a gene. The CDR3 DNA is TGTGCTAGTGGAGGGGGACAGGGACCCTACAATGAGCAGTTCTTC. Its protein product is CASGGGQGPYNEQFF.

A note on this clonotype: The junction departs from the called germline gene at one end, perhaps through a read error. The chain uses TRBV4-2 and TRBJ2-7; TRBD2 matches at 9 bases. The CDR3 consists of 16 residues. Germline loops: CDR1 LGHNA, CDR2 YNFKEQ. Written as DNA, the CDR3 is TGTGCCAGCAGCCAGGGACCGGGACTAGCCTCCTACGTGCAGTACTTC. Translation: CASSQGPGLASYVQYF.

The chain recombines TRBV5-1 with TRBJ2-2, with D possibly matching TRBD2 (5 bases). Trimming took off 4 bases at V and 1 base at J, with 11 bases between the two ends. The CDR3 has 15 residues. Per germline, CDR1 SGHRS and CDR2 YFSETQ. Here the CDR3 reads CASSPDGLNTGELFF. The CDR3 region has the DNA TGCGCCAGCAGCCCGGACGGACTGAACACCGGGGAGCTGTTTTTT.

This chain connects TRBV6-2 or TRBV6-3 to TRBJ2-1; 14 nucleotides align to TRBD2. With V trimmed by 2 bases and J by 12 bases, 12 bases remained unmatched. From germline, CDR1 is MNHEY and CDR2 SVGEGT. The CDR3 has 17 amino acids. As DNA, the CDR3 is TGTGCCAGCAGTTACCCCGAGACTAGCGGGAGGGCCTTGGGGCAGTTCTTC. It yields the protein CASSYPETSGRALGQFF.

On this clonotype itself: A much more abundant neighbour one base away suggests this may be a read error. This chain links TRBV4-1 with TRBJ2-7; the match to TRBD1 covers 7 bases. Per the germline V gene, CDR1 is MGHRA and CDR2 is YSYEKL. The CDR3 has 12 amino acids. J lost 5 bases, V lost 8 bases, and 6 bases had no gene match. The CDR3 nucleotides are TGCGCCAGCCCTCATACAGGGGACGAGCAGTACTTC. Translation gives CASPHTGDEQYF.

This clonotype came up a few times. J is TRBJ2-7 and V is TRBV3-1, with 8 positions matching TRBD1. Unmatched junction bases numbered 10, after V lost 1 base and J lost 5 bases. CDR3 length equals 16 residues. Germline CDR1 and CDR2: LGHDT and YNNKEL (reference sequence). CDR3 sequence: CASSQAPGQVIDEQYF. The CDR3 DNA reads as TGTGCCAGCAGCCAAGCCCCGGGACAGGTCATCGACGAGCAGTACTTC.

The chain carries TRBV5-1 and TRBJ1-1; no clear D. Trimming removed 0 bases at V and 5 bases at J, with 11 bases between. CDR3 length: 14 amino acids. Germline CDR1 SGHRS, CDR2 YFSETQ. The DNA of the CDR3 is TGCGCCAGCAGCTTGGTGGGTGCCGAGACTGAAGCTTTCTTT. As protein: CASSLVGAETEAFF.

The chain combines TRBV6-5 with TRBJ1-2; weak D call: TRBD1 (6 bases). Trimming removed 6 bases at V and 5 bases at J, with 16 bases between. This CDR3 is 14 amino acids long. The germline CDR1 and CDR2 sequences are MNHEY and SVGAGI. The CDR3 region has the DNA TGTGCCAGCAGGGATAGGGGGATTTGGTATGGCTACACCTTC. Translated: CASRDRGIWYGYTF.

In its sample, this clonotype was seen a few times. The genes are TRBV29-1 and TRBJ1-1; D gene unclear. CDR1 and CDR2 (germline): SQVTM, ANQGSEA. Trimming took off 4 bases at V and 1 base at J, with 16 bases between the two ends. The CDR3 is 15 residues long. The CDR3: CSVGWVGSGNTEAFF. The CDR3 DNA sequence: TGCAGCGTTGGGTGGGTCGGTTCAGGGAACACTGAAGCTTTCTTT.

The sample holds many counts of this clonotype. The V call is TRBV29-1, the J call TRBJ2-1; unclear D gene. CDR1 and CDR2 from the germline V gene are SQVTM and ANQGSEA. The CDR3 length is 14 residues. V was trimmed by 1 base and J by 4 bases, leaving 11 bases between them. The CDR3 DNA sequence: TGCAGCGTTGAAGGCAGTATTAATTACAATGAGCAGTTCTTC. Translating gives CSVEGSINYNEQFF.

V and J are TRBV20-1 and TRBJ2-7; D unresolved. Near its end, the DNA agrees better with TRBJ2-5, so the J call may be wrong. This CDR3 has 14 residues. The V gene's germline CDR1 is DFQATT and CDR2 SNEGSKA (reference sequence). The CDR3, as DNA: TGCAGTGCTAGGCCCATAAGAACTGAGTGGACCCAGTACTTC. This translates into CSARPIRTEWTQYF.

The chain links TRBV21-1 to TRBJ2-1. TRBV21-1 is an annotated pseudogene. The CDR3 has 10 amino acids. The CDR3 sequence is CASSLSSEFF. The CDR3 DNA reads TGTGCCAGCAGCCTAAGTTCGGAGTTCTTC.

This clonotype has at least ten counts. The chain's CDR3 is CAISESGRGRPDTQYF. The CDR3 region has the DNA TGTGCCATCAGTGAGTCGGGCAGGGGTCGGCCAGATACGCAGTATTTT. This chain links TRBV10-3 with TRBJ2-3, with a possible D match to TRBD1 (6 bases). V was cut by 0 bases and J by 4 bases, with 14 bases left in between. This CDR3 is 16 amino acids long. In germline, CDR1 is ENHRY, CDR2 SYGVKD.

This rearrangement joins TRBV9 to TRBJ2-3; D unresolved. Trimming pared 3 bases from V and 2 bases from J, leaving 10 bases between. The CDR3 runs to 14 residues. Looked up from germline, CDR1 is SGDLS and CDR2 is YYNGEE. Here the CDR3 DNA reads TGTGCCAGCAGCGCCCGGCCAACCACAGATACGCAGTATTTT. It encodes CASSARPTTDTQYF.

The CDR3 DNA follows: TGTGCCAGCAGCCAAGGGCCGGGTCTCACCTACGAGCAGTACTTC. Protein: CASSQGPGLTYEQYF. The chain employs TRBV3-1 and TRBJ2-7; unclear D gene. The CDR3 totals 15 residues. V was shortened by 1 base and J by 2 bases, with 12 bases between the two germline ends. The germline V gene encodes CDR1 LGHDT and CDR2 YNNKEL (reference sequence).

This clonotype showed up many times. This chain links TRBV15 with TRBJ1-5; TRBD1 aligns across 7 bases. The CDR3 extends over 17 amino acids. Germline CDR1 and CDR2: LNHNV and YYDKDF (reference sequence). V gave up 3 bases and J gave up 4 bases; unmatched junction bases: 12. The CDR3 spells CATSSGEGAKGNQPQHF. CDR3 coding DNA: TGTGCCACCAGCAGTGGGGAGGGGGCGAAGGGTAATCAGCCCCAGCATTTT.

To note about this clonotype: A much larger clone sits a single nucleotide away, making a read error possible. In nucleotides, the CDR3 is TGTACCAGCAGCTTCGCCCTAGCAGATAGCGAGCAGTACTTC. Protein product: CTSSFALADSEQYF. This chain connects TRBV7-2 to TRBJ2-5; a weak D match, TRBD2 (5 bases). The DNA end is a closer match to TRBJ2-7, so the J assignment may be wrong. The CDR3 extends over 14 amino acids. Germline CDR1 SGHTA, CDR2 FQGNSA.

As concerns this clonotype: The CDR3 end shows no conserved phenylalanine or tryptophan, and so a read error is likely. The V and J genes are TRBV6-4 and TRBJ2-3, with TRBD2 identical over 7 bases. Germline lookup yields CDR1 MRHNA and CDR2 SNTAGT. The length of the CDR3 is 16 residues. CDR3 sequence reads: CAGSVVGASGADTQYL. The CDR3 DNA follows: TGTGCCGGCAGTGTGGTAGGGGCTAGCGGAGCGGATACGCAGTATTTG.

This chain uses TRBV7-9 with TRBJ2-5; 9 nucleotides agree with TRBD1. The CDR3 sequence is 14 residues long. Germline V gene lookup returns CDR1 SEHNR and CDR2 FQNEAQ (reference sequence). V gave up 5 bases and J gave up 5 bases; unmatched junction bases: 6. Here the CDR3 DNA reads TGTGCCAGCAGCCCACAGACAGGGGGGGAGACCCAGTACTTC. It yields the protein CASSPQTGGETQYF.

This clonotype was picked up many times. This chain connects TRBV5-1 to TRBJ2-3, with D maybe TRBD1 (6 bases). The CDR3 sequence is 14 residues long. The germline CDR1 and CDR2 sequences are SGHRS and YFSETQ. The V end lost 4 bases, the J end lost 2 bases, and 11 bases lay between the germline ends. This chain's CDR3 is CASSPGQTTDTQYF. CDR3 sequence (DNA): TGCGCCAGCAGCCCCGGACAGACCACAGATACGCAGTATTTT. The complete variable domain, with remaining parts taken from reference TRBV5-1 and TRBJ2-3, reads KAGVTQTPRYLIKTRGQQVTLSCSPISGHRSVSWYQQTPGQGLQFLFEYFSETQRNKGNFPGRFSGRQFSNSRSEMNVSTLELGDSALYLCASSPGQTTDTQYFGPGTRLTVL.